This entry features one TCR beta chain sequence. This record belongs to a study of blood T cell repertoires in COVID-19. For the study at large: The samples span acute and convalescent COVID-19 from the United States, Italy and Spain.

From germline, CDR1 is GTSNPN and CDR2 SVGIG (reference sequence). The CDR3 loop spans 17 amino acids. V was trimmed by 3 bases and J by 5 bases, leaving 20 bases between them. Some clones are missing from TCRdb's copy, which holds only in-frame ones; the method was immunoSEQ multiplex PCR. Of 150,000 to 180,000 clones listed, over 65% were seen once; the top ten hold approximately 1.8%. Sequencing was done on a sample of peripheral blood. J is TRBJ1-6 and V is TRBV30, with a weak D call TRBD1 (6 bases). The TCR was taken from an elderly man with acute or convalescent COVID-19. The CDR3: CAWSPGHFARNNSPLHF. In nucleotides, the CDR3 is TGTGCCTGGAGCCCGGGACACTTTGCCCGGAATAATTCACCCCTCCACTTT.